This T cell receptor beta chain emerged from a study of cytomegalovirus exposure and HLA in healthy donors. Clones were sequenced by immunoSEQ multiplex PCR, and TCRdb holds only the in-frame ones, with some missing. The sample comprises approximately 64,000 clones, around 89% of which are singletons, and over 1.5% rests with the top ten. Trimming shortened V by 4 bases and J by 0 bases, and 16 bases separated the two germline ends. Germline V gives CDR1 SQVTM, CDR2 ANQGSEA. The CDR3 contains 16 residues. V gene TRBV29-1 combines with J gene TRBJ1-5, with TRBD1 as a possible D gene (6 bases). This TCR was sampled from a young woman in good health and CMV-seronegative. Sequenced material: PBMCs. As DNA, the CDR3 is TGCAGCGTTGGACCGGCAGGGGCGTTTAGCAATCAGCCCCAGCATTTT. This sequence encodes CSVGPAGAFSNQPQHF. Full variable domain (remainder filled in from reference TRBV29-1 and TRBJ1-5): SAVISQKPSRDICQRGTSLTIQCQVDSQVTMMFWYRQQPGQSLTLIATANQGSEATYESGFVIDKFPISRPNLTFSTLTVSNMSPEDSSIYLCSVGPAGAFSNQPQHFGDGTRLSIL.